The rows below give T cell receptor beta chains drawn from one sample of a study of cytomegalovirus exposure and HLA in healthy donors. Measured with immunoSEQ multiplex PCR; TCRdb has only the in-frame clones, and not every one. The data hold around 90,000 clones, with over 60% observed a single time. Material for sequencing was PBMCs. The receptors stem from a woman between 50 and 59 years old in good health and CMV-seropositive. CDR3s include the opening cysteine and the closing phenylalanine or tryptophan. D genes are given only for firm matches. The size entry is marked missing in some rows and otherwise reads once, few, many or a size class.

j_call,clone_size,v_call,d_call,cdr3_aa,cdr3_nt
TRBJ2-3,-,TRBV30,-,CAWVDRTLGTDTQYF,TGTGCCTGGGTCGACAGGACCCTCGGCACAGATACGCAGTATTTT
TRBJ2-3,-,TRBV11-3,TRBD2,CASSLGRGGGDTQYF,TGTGCCAGCAGCTTAGGCCGCGGGGGAGGAGATACGCAGTATTTT
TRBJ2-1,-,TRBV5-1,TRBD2,CASSPRGVAGSSYNEQFF,TGCGCCAGCAGCCCCCGGGGGGTGGCGGGAAGCTCCTACAATGAGCAGTTCTTC
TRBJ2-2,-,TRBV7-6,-,CASSLSPSNTGELFF,TGTGCCAGCAGCTTATCTCCTAGTAACACCGGGGAGCTGTTTTTT
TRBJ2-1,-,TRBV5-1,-,CASSFGGTDNEQFF,TGCGCCAGCAGCTTTGGGGGGACTGACAATGAGCAGTTCTTC
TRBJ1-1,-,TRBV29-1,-,CSVLGHPHQTTRIKAFF,TGCAGCGTTCTGGGGCATCCTCACCAAACTACCAGAATCAAAGCTTTCTTT
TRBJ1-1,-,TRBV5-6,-,CASSLLALSGRGAFF,TGTGCCAGCAGCTTGTTGGCCCTATCGGGCCGCGGGGCTTTCTTT
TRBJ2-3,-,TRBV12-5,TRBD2,CASGPGLAGGTDTQYF,TGTGCTAGTGGTCCTGGACTAGCGGGGGGGACAGATACGCAGTATTTT
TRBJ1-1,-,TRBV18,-,CASSLNTMNTEAFF,TGTGCCAGCTCACTAAACACTATGAACACTGAAGCTTTCTTT
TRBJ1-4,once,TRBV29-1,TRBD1,CSAGQGYNEKLFF,TGCAGCGCTGGACAGGGGTATAATGAAAAACTGTTTTTT
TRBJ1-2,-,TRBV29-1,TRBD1,CSVAAQGAYGYTF,TGCAGCGTTGCGGCACAGGGGGCCTATGGCTACACCTTC
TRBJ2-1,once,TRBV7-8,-,CASSLMIQYNEQFF,TGTGCCAGCAGCTTAATGATCCAGTACAATGAGCAGTTCTTC
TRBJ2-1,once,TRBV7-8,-,CASSSFSGGGEQFF,TGTGCCAGCAGCTCTTTTTCAGGAGGTGGTGAGCAGTTCTTC
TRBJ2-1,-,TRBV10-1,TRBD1,CASSGGQDSYNEQFF,TGCGCCAGCAGTGGGGGACAGGACTCCTACAATGAGCAGTTCTTC
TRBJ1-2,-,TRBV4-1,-,CASSQEFYNYGYTF,TGCGCCAGCAGCCAAGAGTTTTATAACTATGGCTACACCTTC
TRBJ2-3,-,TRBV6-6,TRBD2,CASSYPAGGGTDTQYF,TGTGCCAGCAGTTACCCAGCGGGGGGGGGCACAGATACGCAGTATTTT
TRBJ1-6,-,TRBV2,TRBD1,CASSEGTGNSPLHF,TGTGCCAGCAGTGAGGGGACAGGGAATTCACCCCTCCACTTT
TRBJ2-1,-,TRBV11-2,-,CASSFQSINRGQFF,TGTGCCAGCAGCTTTCAATCAATCAATCGGGGACAGTTCTTC
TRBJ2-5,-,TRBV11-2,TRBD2,CASSRRGTSGGGRQETQYF,TGTGCCAGCAGCAGACGCGGGACTAGCGGGGGAGGGAGGCAAGAGACCCAGTACTTC
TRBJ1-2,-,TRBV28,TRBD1,CAGQRQGEDYGYTF,TGTGCCGGCCAAAGACAGGGAGAGGACTATGGCTACACCTTC
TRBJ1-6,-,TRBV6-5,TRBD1,CASRTTGVDSPLHF,TGTGCCAGCAGGACAACAGGGGTCGATTCACCCCTCCACTTT
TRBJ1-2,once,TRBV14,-,CASSPWGPTYGYTF,TGTGCCAGCAGCCCATGGGGGCCGACTTATGGCTACACCTTC
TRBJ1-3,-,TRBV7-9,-,CAVTPRSLSGNTIYF,TGTGCCGTGACCCCCCGGAGCCTCTCTGGAAACACCATATATTTT
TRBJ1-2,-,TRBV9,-,CASSVEADSYGYTF,TGTGCCAGCAGCGTAGAGGCGGACAGTTATGGCTACACCTTC
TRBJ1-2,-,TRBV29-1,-,CSVDIWQGSYGYTF,TGCAGCGTTGATATCTGGCAGGGGAGCTATGGCTACACCTTC
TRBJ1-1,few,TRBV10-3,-,CATNPGLATNTEAFF,TGTGCTACAAACCCGGGACTAGCGACGAACACTGAAGCTTTCTTT
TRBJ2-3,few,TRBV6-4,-,CASSTTEADTQYF,TGTGCCAGCAGTACGACTGAAGCAGATACGCAGTATTTT
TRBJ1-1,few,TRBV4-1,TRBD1,CASSQDPLDRGLGTEAFF,TGCGCCAGCAGCCAAGACCCTTTGGACAGGGGGCTAGGGACTGAAGCTTTCTTT
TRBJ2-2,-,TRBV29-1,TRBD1,CSATAGQGSGELFF,TGCAGCGCTACCGCGGGACAGGGATCCGGGGAGCTGTTTTTT
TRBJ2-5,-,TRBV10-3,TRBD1,CAISPGGTGGGEETQYF,TGTGCCATCAGTCCCGGGGGGACAGGGGGCGGCGAAGAGACCCAGTACTTC
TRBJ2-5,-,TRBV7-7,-,CASSLGGPKETQYF,TGTGCCAGCAGCTTAGGGGGCCCTAAAGAGACCCAGTACTTC
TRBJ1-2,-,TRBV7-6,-,CASSPRCAGANYGYTF,TGTGCCAGCAGCCCACGCTGTGCAGGGGCGAACTATGGCTACACCTTC
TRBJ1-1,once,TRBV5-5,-,CASSSDMNTEAFF,TGTGCCAGCAGTTCGGACATGAACACTGAAGCTTTCTTT
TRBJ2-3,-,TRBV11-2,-,CASSLVVDTQYF,TGTGCCAGCAGCTTAGTAGTGGATACGCAGTATTTT
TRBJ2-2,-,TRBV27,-,CASSSGPRAGELFF,TGTGCCAGCAGTTCGGGTCCCCGCGCCGGGGAGCTGTTTTTT
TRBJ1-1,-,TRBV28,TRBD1,CASATGGLGNTEAFF,TGTGCCAGTGCAACAGGGGGCCTTGGGAACACTGAAGCTTTCTTT
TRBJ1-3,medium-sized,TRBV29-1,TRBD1,CSVEDRQGNSGNTIYF,TGCAGCGTTGAAGACCGACAGGGGAACTCTGGAAACACCATATATTTT
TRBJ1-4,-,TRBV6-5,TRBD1,CASTVSGGGWEKLFF,TGTGCCAGCACCGTATCAGGGGGTGGGTGGGAAAAACTGTTTTTT
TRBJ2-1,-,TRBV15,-,CATSSKAGTLEQFF,TGTGCCACCAGCTCAAAGGCGGGGACGCTCGAGCAGTTCTTC
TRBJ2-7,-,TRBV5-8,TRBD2,CASSFWTSVIYEQYF,TGTGCCAGCAGCTTCTGGACTAGCGTAATCTACGAGCAGTACTTC
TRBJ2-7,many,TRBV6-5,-,CASSYGHYRAEQYF,TGTGCCAGCAGTTACGGACATTACAGGGCCGAGCAGTACTTC
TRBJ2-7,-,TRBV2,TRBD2,CASSAPGTSYEQYF,TGTGCCAGCAGTGCCCCCGGGACTAGTTACGAGCAGTACTTC
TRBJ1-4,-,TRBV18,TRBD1,CASSPLGQGNEKLFF,TGTGCCAGCTCACCCCTGGGACAGGGTAATGAAAAACTGTTTTTT
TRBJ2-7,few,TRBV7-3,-,CASSLLGGPRSSYEQYF,TGTGCCAGCAGCTTGTTGGGGGGACCTAGGAGCTCCTACGAGCAGTACTTC
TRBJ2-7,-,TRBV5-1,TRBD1,CASSFSTGASYEQYF,TGCGCCAGCAGTTTTTCGACAGGGGCCTCCTACGAGCAGTACTTC
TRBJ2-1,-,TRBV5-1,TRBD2,CASSLELAGGRNEQFF,TGCGCCAGCAGCTTGGAGCTAGCGGGGGGGAGGAATGAGCAGTTCTTC
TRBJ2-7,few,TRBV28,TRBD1,CASSGQDPYEQYF,TGTGCCAGCAGCGGACAGGACCCCTACGAGCAGTACTTC
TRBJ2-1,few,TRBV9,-,CASSLGGGEQFF,TGTGCCAGCAGCTTGGGAGGGGGTGAGCAGTTCTTC
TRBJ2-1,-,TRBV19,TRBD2,CASKASGGNEGQFF,TGTGCCAGTAAGGCTAGCGGGGGTAATGAGGGGCAGTTCTTC
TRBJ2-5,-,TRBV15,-,CATSRDHNIQTQYF,TGTGCCACCAGCAGAGATCATAACATCCAGACCCAGTACTTC
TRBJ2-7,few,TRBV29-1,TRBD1,CSVLPQGRYEQYF,TGCAGCGTCCTACCACAGGGGCGGTACGAGCAGTACTTC
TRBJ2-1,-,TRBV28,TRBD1,CASNQDRLPIGEQFF,TGTGCCAGCAACCAGGACAGGTTACCCATCGGGGAGCAGTTCTTC
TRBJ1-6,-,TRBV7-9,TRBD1,CSSSRTGEYNSPLHF,TGTTCCAGCAGCCGGACAGGGGAGTATAATTCACCCCTCCACTTT